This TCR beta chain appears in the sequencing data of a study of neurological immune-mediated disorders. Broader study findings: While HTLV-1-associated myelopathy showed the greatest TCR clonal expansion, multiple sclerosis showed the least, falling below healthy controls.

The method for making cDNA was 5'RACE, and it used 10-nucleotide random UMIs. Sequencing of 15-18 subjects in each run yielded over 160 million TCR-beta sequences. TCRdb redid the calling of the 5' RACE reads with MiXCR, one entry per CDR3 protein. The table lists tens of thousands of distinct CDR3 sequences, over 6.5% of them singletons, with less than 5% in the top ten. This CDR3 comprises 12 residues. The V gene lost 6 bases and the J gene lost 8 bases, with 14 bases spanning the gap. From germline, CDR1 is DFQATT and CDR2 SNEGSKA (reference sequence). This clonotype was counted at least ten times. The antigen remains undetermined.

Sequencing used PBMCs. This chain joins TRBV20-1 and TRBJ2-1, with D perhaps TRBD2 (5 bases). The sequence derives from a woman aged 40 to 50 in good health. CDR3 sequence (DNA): TGCAGTGCCCGAGGAGGTGGGGATGAGCAGTTCTTC. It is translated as CSARGGGDEQFF.